The sequence of this TCR beta chain was determined in a study of PD-L1 blockade in urothelial cancer. Study-wide context: Dosed intravenously at 1,200 mg every 3 weeks, atezolizumab was initiated by patients at some point between 2012 and 2014.

Time point in this sample: pretreatment peripheral blood. The investigators introduced synthetic TCR analog templates into each PCR as spikes. The repertoire was sequenced with immunoSEQ multiplex PCR; TCRdb's copy has only in-frame clones and lacks some. The repertoire holds about 50,000 clones, with 80% to 90% as singletons. V was cut by 6 bases and J by 1 base, with 19 bases left in between. Germline lookup yields CDR1 LNHDA and CDR2 SQIVND (reference sequence). The CDR3 is made up of 16 amino acids. Specimen: PBMCs, collected around atezolizumab (anti-PD-L1) treatment. This rearrangement joins TRBV19 to TRBJ2-7; a weak D match, TRBD1 (6 bases). The TCR was taken from a man in his 70s with urothelial cancer. CDR3 amino acids: CASSRGRGAGSYEQYF. CDR3 bases: TGTGCCAGTAGCAGGGGTCGGGGTGCAGGTTCCTACGAGCAGTACTTC.